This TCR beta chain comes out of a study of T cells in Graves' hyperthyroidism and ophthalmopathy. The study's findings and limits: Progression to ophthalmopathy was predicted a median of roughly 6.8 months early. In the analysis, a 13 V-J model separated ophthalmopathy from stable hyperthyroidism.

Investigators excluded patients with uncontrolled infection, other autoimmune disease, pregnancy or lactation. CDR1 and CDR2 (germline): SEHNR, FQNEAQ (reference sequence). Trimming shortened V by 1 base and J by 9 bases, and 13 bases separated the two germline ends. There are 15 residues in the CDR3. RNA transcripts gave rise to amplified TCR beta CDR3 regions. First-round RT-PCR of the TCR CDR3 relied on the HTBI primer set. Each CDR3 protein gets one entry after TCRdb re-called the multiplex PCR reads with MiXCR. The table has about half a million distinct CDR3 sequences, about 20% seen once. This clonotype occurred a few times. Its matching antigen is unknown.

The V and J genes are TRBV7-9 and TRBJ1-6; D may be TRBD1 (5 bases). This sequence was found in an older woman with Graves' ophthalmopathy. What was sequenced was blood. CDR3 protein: CASSLGGDLGSPLHF. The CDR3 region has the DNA TGTGCCAGCAGCTTAGGAGGGGATTTAGGTTCACCCCTCCACTTT.